This T cell receptor beta chain was found in a study of vaccination effects on CD4 cells after COVID-19. The table came from immunoSEQ multiplex PCR; TCRdb's copy has only in-frame clones and leaves some out. This table holds about 45,000 clones, 72% found once. The culture ran for 10 days before CD4+ T cells were isolated. Each participant was given two doses of one vaccine (BNT162b2 or mRNA-1273). V dropped 4 bases and J dropped 3; count of bases not matched to a gene: 4. The germline V gene has CDR1 LGHNA and CDR2 YNFKEQ. This CDR3 contains 16 residues. This clone was seen more than once but under ten times. Its cognate antigen is unknown.

The sample in question was CD4+ T cells from PBMCs cultured without peptide, obtained after COVID-19 vaccination. The sequence came from a human donor who received a COVID-19 vaccine. V is TRBV4-2 and J is TRBJ1-6, with 9 bases identical to TRBD1. The CDR3, as DNA: TGTGCCAGCAGCCTAGTGGGACAGGGCTATAATTCACCCCTCCACTTT. Translated, it gives CASSLVGQGYNSPLHF.